The sequence of this T cell receptor beta chain was determined in a study of blood T cells in healthy people across ages. Using a J-beta primer mix together with a sample-barcoded 5' primer, a second PCR was run for about 7 to 12 cycles. A single record per CDR3 protein comes from TCRdb applying MiXCR to the 5' RACE reads. The data contain 600,000 to 1,000,000 distinct CDR3 sequences, 20% to 25% of them singletons. The sample was also reused in another study, on T cells of mothers and their children.

What was sequenced was blood. The TCR originated in a boy aged 10-17 years in good health.

CDR3 coding DNA: TGTGCCAGCAGCCAAGGGACTAACCCCTACGAGCAGTACTTC. Protein sequence: CASSQGTNPYEQYF. The rearrangement joins TRBV6-2 or TRBV6-3 to TRBJ2-7, with 7 bases aligning to TRBD2. J gave up 2 bases and V 6 bases, and 7 bases lay outside the gene matches. The CDR3 loop spans 14 amino acids. The germline gives CDR1 MNHEY, CDR2 SVGEGT.